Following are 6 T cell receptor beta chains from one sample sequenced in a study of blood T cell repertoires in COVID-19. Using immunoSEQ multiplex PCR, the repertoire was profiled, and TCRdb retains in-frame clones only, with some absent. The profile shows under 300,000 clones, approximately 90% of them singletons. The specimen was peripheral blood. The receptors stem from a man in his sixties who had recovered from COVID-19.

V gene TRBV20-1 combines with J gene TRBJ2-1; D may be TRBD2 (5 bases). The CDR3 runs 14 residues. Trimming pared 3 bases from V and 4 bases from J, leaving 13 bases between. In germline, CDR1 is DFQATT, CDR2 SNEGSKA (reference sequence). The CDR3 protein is CSASPLSAYNEQFF. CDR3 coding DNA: TGCAGTGCTAGTCCACTTAGCGCGTACAATGAGCAGTTCTTC.

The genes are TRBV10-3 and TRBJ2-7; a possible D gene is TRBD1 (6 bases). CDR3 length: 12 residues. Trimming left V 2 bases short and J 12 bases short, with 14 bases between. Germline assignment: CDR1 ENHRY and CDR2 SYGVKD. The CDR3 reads CAISEAGDYPYF. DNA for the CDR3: TGTGCCATCAGTGAGGCAGGGGATTATCCGTACTTC.

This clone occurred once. This CDR3 reads CASSFARVNEQFF. DNA of the CDR3: TGTGCCAGCAGCTTCGCCCGAGTCAATGAGCAGTTCTTC. The V call is TRBV7-8, the J call TRBJ2-1; D uncertain. CDR3 length: 13 residues. Trimming took 3 bases from V and 6 from J, leaving 9 bases between them. Germline CDR1 reads SGHVS; CDR2 reads FQNEAQ.

The CDR3 reads CASSYWGGLAFSGEQFF. Written as DNA, the CDR3 is TGTGCCAGCAGCTACTGGGGGGGACTAGCCTTTTCCGGTGAGCAGTTCTTC. V and J are TRBV14 and TRBJ2-1, with 9 positions matching TRBD2. The CDR3 has 17 residues. Unmatched junction bases numbered 17, after V lost 5 bases and J lost 9 bases. Germline-derived CDR1 and CDR2 are SGHDN and FVKESK.

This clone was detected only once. As DNA, the CDR3 is TGTGCCAGTACCCCCCCGAGGACAGGGAGTGCGGTGAACACTGAAGCTTTCTTT. This gives the protein CASTPPRTGSAVNTEAFF. This rearrangement joins TRBV19 to TRBJ1-1; 8 bases fit TRBD1. The CDR3 contains 18 residues. V lost 7 bases and J lost 0; bases outside the gene matches: 16. Germline values: CDR1 LNHDA, CDR2 SQIVND (reference sequence).

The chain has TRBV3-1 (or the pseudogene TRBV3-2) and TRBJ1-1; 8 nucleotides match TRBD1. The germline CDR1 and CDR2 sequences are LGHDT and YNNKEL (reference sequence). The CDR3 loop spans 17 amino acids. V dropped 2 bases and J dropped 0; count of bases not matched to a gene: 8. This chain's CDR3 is CASSQYGTGHMNTEAFF. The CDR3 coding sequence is TGTGCCAGCAGCCAATACGGGACAGGCCATATGAACACTGAAGCTTTCTTT.